Shown below are 22 T cell receptor beta chains from a single sample sequenced in a study of technical replicates of blood from a few donors. Here immunoSEQ multiplex PCR was the method, and the copy in TCRdb shows in-frame clones only, minus some. This sample carries tens of thousands of clones, about 94% of them seen once, and the ten largest clones take approximately 0.25%. Material: T cells isolated from PBMCs. All receptors come from a human donor in good health.

This chain uses TRBV9 with TRBJ1-6; D perhaps matches TRBD1 (5 bases). The ends were cut back, 0 bases at V and 10 bases at J, with 14 bases in the middle. The germline V gene has CDR1 SGDLS and CDR2 YYNGEE. The CDR3 length is 15 residues. CDR3 protein: CASSVEGREDSPLHF. Here the CDR3 DNA reads TGTGCCAGCAGCGTAGAGGGCAGGGAGGACTCACCCCTCCACTTT.

The chain combines TRBV28 with TRBJ1-5, with D perhaps TRBD1 (5 bases). The germline gives CDR1 MDHEN, CDR2 SYDVKM. The CDR3 has 15 amino acids. V dropped 5 bases and J dropped 1 base, with 12 bases sitting between them. As DNA, the CDR3 is TGTGCCAGCAGTCGACAGTTCGGAAGCAATCAGCCCCAGCATTTT. Protein: CASSRQFGSNQPQHF.

This clone was detected only a few times. The chain combines TRBV19 with TRBJ2-7; 8 nucleotides agree with TRBD2. V lost 5 bases to trimming and J lost 3 bases; unmatched junction nucleotides: 6. This CDR3 contains 14 residues. Germline assignment: CDR1 LNHDA and CDR2 SQIVND (reference sequence). CDR3 sequence: CASSVSGTSYEQYF. The CDR3 DNA reads as TGTGCCAGTAGTGTCTCCGGGACTAGCTACGAGCAGTACTTC.

J is TRBJ2-7 and V is TRBV9, with 16 bases aligning to TRBD2. The CDR3 sequence is 17 residues long. The germline V gene has CDR1 SGDLS and CDR2 YYNGEE. Germline trimming cut 2 bases from V and 3 bases from J; bases unmatched to any gene: 5. The CDR3 reads CASSVGTSGRAVYEQYF. In nucleotides, the CDR3 is TGTGCCAGCAGCGTCGGGACTAGCGGGAGGGCTGTCTACGAGCAGTACTTC.

V gene TRBV27 combines with J gene TRBJ1-5; 9 bases are shared with TRBD1. The CDR3 contains 17 residues. Germline loops: CDR1 MNHEY, CDR2 SMNVEV (reference sequence). V gave up 4 bases and J gave up 1 base; unmatched junction bases: 8. The CDR3 DNA sequence: TGTGCCAGCAGTTCCAACAGGGGGCTACAGAGCAATCAGCCCCAGCATTTT. The encoded protein is CASSSNRGLQSNQPQHF.

The gene calls are TRBV7-2 and TRBJ2-5; tentatively, D is TRBD1 (6 bases). V was clipped by 2 bases and J by 3 bases, with 16 bases between them. There are 16 residues in the CDR3. In germline, CDR1 is SGHTA, CDR2 FQGNSA. CDR3 protein: CASSLSLTRTEETQYF. CDR3 bases: TGTGCCAGCAGCTTAAGTCTCACCCGGACAGAAGAGACCCAGTACTTC.

The chain joins TRBV2 to TRBJ1-2; 8 nucleotides agree with TRBD1. Trimming removed 7 bases from V and 1 base from J; junction bases left unmatched: 5. Germline CDR1 and CDR2: SNHLY and FYNNEI. CDR3 length: 14 amino acids. The CDR3 sequence: CASTLTGDNYGYTF. DNA of the CDR3: TGTGCCAGCACTCTGACAGGGGATAACTATGGCTACACCTTC.

This chain joins TRBV6-5 and TRBJ1-1; 9 positions match TRBD1. J gave up 1 base and V 5 bases, and 2 bases lay outside the gene matches. The CDR3 runs 14 residues. CDR1 is MNHEY and CDR2 is SVGAGI in the germline V gene. CDR3: CASSPDRGNTEAFF. DNA of the CDR3: TGTGCCAGCAGTCCGGACAGGGGGAACACTGAAGCTTTCTTT.

The chain recombines TRBV6-5 with TRBJ2-2, with no clear D. Trimming took 1 base from V and 2 from J, leaving 8 bases between them. The CDR3 consists of 15 residues. The germline V gene encodes CDR1 MNHEY and CDR2 SVGAGI. The CDR3 DNA is TGTGCCAGCAGTTACTTGACTTTCAACACCGGGGAGCTGTTTTTT. Amino acids: CASSYLTFNTGELFF.

This chain connects TRBV5-1 to TRBJ1-4; TRBD1 matches at 11 bases. Trimming at V came to 1 base and at J to 3 bases, leaving 2 bases not matched to a gene. Germline V gene sequence: CDR1 SGHRS, CDR2 YFSETQ. The CDR3 totals 16 residues. Written as DNA, the CDR3 is TGCGCCAGCAGCTTGTGGGGACAGGGGGCTAATGAAAAACTGTTTTTT. The encoded protein is CASSLWGQGANEKLFF.

CDR3 nucleotides: TGTGCCAGTACCAGAGGTGGGACAGGGAGGAACACTGAAGCTTTCTTT. This translates into CASTRGGTGRNTEAFF. The V and J genes are TRBV19 and TRBJ1-1; 9 nucleotides line up with TRBD1. V lost 7 bases and J lost 1; bases outside the gene matches: 10. Germline CDR1 reads LNHDA; CDR2 reads SQIVND (reference sequence). The CDR3 length is 16 residues.

The gene calls are TRBV5-5 and TRBJ2-1, with 7 bases matching TRBD2. Germline loops: CDR1 SGHKS, CDR2 YYEKEE (reference sequence). CDR3 size: 15 residues. The V gene end was trimmed by 7 bases and the J gene end by 1 base; junction bases not matched to a gene: 8. CDR3 in DNA: TGTGCCAGCTCCATAGCGGGCGGGTCCTACAATGAGCAGTTCTTC. Translating gives CASSIAGGSYNEQFF.

The V and J genes are TRBV5-1 and TRBJ2-5, with D possibly TRBD2 on 6 matching bases. Germline lookup yields CDR1 SGHRS and CDR2 YFSETQ. The CDR3 totals 17 residues. The ends were cut back, 0 bases at V and 4 bases at J, with 19 bases in the middle. CDR3 DNA sequence: TGCGCCAGCAGCTTGGCCGGGGGACCCTGGCTAGGAGAGACCCAGTACTTC. Amino acids: CASSLAGGPWLGETQYF.

This chain connects TRBV19 to TRBJ2-1; D not resolved. V was pared by 0 bases and J by 4 bases, with 13 bases between. There are 16 residues in the CDR3. Germline V gene data show CDR1 as LNHDA and CDR2 as SQIVND (reference sequence). CDR3 loop: CASSIDLYGRYNEQFF. CDR3 nucleotides: TGTGCCAGTAGTATAGATCTATATGGCAGGTACAATGAGCAGTTCTTC.

The rearrangement links TRBV30 to TRBJ2-1, with D possibly TRBD1 on 6 matching bases. V lost 0 bases and J lost 3, with 15 bases in between. The germline V gene has CDR1 GTSNPN and CDR2 SVGIG (reference sequence). CDR3 length equals 16 residues. The CDR3 DNA sequence: TGTGCCTGGAGTGTGGGGAGACTACAGGGCTACAATGAGCAGTTCTTC. This translates into CAWSVGRLQGYNEQFF.

The gene calls are TRBV5-4 and TRBJ2-3; 13 bases agree with TRBD2. The CDR3 loop spans 16 amino acids. The germline gives CDR1 SGHNT, CDR2 YYREEE (reference sequence). V gave up 2 bases and J gave up 2 bases; unmatched junction bases: 2. The CDR3 loop reads CASSLLAGGPTDTQYF. The CDR3 region has the DNA TGTGCCAGCAGCTTACTAGCGGGAGGGCCCACAGATACGCAGTATTTT.

The chain combines TRBV5-6 with TRBJ1-1; 8 bases agree with TRBD1. The germline CDR1 and CDR2 sequences are SGHDT and YYEEEE. The CDR3 loop spans 16 amino acids. V shed 4 bases, J shed 1 base, and the junction held 9 bases outside the gene matches. CDR3: CASSHYWDRKNTEAFF. The CDR3 DNA follows: TGTGCCAGCAGCCACTACTGGGACAGGAAGAACACTGAAGCTTTCTTT.

V is TRBV5-5 and J is TRBJ2-7; TRBD2 aligns across 14 bases. This CDR3 has 20 amino acids. The germline V gene encodes CDR1 SGHKS and CDR2 YYEKEE (reference sequence). V lost 5 bases to trimming and J lost 5 bases; unmatched junction nucleotides: 21. CDR3 region: CASRSYGGMGLAGELDEQYF. The CDR3 region has the DNA TGTGCCAGCAGATCTTATGGTGGAATGGGACTAGCGGGAGAGTTGGACGAGCAGTACTTC.

This chain uses TRBV9 with TRBJ2-3, with TRBD2 matching 11 bases. Trimming took 2 bases from V and 6 from J; bases not matched to a gene: 8. The germline gives CDR1 SGDLS, CDR2 YYNGEE. CDR3 length equals 16 residues. The CDR3 nucleotides read TGTGCCAGCAGCGTGGATAGCGGGGGGGTAGGGGATACGCAGTATTTT. Translation gives CASSVDSGGVGDTQYF.

The CDR3 here is CASSLSGGIGELFF. In nucleotides, the CDR3 is TGTGCCAGCAGCTTGAGTGGCGGGATCGGGGAGCTGTTTTTT. J is TRBJ2-2 and V is TRBV5-6; D is possibly TRBD2 (6 bases). The ends were cut back, 1 base at V and 7 bases at J, with 11 bases in the middle. Germline loops: CDR1 SGHDT, CDR2 YYEEEE. This CDR3 region has 14 residues.

The genes are TRBV10-3 and TRBJ2-2; D remains unclear. Germline assignment: CDR1 ENHRY and CDR2 SYGVKD. This CDR3 has 14 amino acids. V lost 0 bases to trimming and J lost 1 base, with 3 bases between them. The CDR3 bases are TGTGCCATCAGTGAGTCCGGGAACACCGGGGAGCTGTTTTTT. Translating it yields CAISESGNTGELFF.

The chain combines TRBV9 with TRBJ2-2; D gene unclear. V shed 3 bases and J shed 0 bases, with 12 bases lying between them. The length of the CDR3 is 16 residues. Germline-derived CDR1 and CDR2 are SGDLS and YYNGEE. CDR3 nucleotides: TGTGCCAGCAGCGCGACTGGCCGGACGAACACCGGGGAGCTGTTTTTT. This encodes CASSATGRTNTGELFF. The variable domain in full, completed from reference TRBV9 and TRBJ2-2, reads DSGVTQTPKHLITATGQRVTLRCSPRSGDLSVYWYQQSLDQGLQFLIQYYNGEERAKGNILERFSAQQFPDLHSELNLSSLELGDSALYFCASSATGRTNTGELFFGEGSRLTVL.